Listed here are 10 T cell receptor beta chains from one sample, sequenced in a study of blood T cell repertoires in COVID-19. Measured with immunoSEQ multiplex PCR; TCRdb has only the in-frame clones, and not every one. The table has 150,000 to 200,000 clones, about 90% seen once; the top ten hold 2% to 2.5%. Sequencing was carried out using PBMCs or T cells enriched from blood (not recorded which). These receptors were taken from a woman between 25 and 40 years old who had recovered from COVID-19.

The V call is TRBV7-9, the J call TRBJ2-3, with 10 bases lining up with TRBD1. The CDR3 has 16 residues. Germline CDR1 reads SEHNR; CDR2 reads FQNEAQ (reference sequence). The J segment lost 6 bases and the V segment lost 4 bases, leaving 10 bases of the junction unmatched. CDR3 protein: CASSYGTGVSGDTQYF. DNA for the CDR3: TGTGCCAGCAGCTACGGGACAGGGGTTTCGGGGGATACGCAGTATTTT. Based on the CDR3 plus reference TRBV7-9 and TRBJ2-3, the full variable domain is DTGVSQNPRHKITKRGQNVTFRCDPISEHNRLYWYRQTLGQGPEFLTYFQNEAQLEKSRLLSDRFSAERPKGSFSTLEIQRTEQGDSAMYLCASSYGTGVSGDTQYFGPGTRLTVL.

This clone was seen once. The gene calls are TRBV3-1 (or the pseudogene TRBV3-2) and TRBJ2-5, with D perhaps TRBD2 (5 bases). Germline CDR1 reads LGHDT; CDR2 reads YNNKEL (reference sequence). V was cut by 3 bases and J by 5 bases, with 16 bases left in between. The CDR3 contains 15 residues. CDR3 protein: CASSQAGSLGETQYF. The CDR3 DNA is TGTGCCAGCAGCCAGGCGGGTAGCTTGGGGGAGACCCAGTACTTC.

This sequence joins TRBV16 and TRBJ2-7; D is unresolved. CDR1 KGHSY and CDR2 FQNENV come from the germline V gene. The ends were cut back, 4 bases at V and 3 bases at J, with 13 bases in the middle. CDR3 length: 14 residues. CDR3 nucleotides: TGTGCCAGCAGCCGAAGCGAAGTCAGCTACGAGCAGTACTTC. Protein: CASSRSEVSYEQYF.

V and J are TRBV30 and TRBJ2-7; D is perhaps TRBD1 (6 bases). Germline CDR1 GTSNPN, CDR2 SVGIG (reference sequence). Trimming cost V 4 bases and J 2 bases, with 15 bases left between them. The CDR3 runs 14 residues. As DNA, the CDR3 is TGTGCCTGGAAGGGGGACAATACGGCCTACGAGCAGTACTTC. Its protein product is CAWKGDNTAYEQYF.

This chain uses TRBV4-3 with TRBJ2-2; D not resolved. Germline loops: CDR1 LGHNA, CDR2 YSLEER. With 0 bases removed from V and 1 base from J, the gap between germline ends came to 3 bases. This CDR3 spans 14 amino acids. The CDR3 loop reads CASSQERNTGELFF. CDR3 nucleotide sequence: TGCGCCAGCAGCCAAGAGCGGAACACCGGGGAGCTGTTTTTT.

The CDR3 sequence: CASFGQGNSPLHF. CDR3 coding DNA: TGCGCCAGCTTTGGACAGGGTAATTCACCCCTCCACTTT. The V and J genes are TRBV10-2 and TRBJ1-6; 8 bases align to TRBD1. CDR3 length equals 13 residues. Germline CDR1 is WSHSY and CDR2 is SAAADI. The junction had 3 bases not matched to a gene; V was cut back by 8 bases and J by 6 bases.

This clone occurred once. As DNA, the CDR3 is TGTGCCAGCAGCTTGGGTTTCAGGGACAGGGGTCTCCAGCCCCAGCATTTT. Protein: CASSLGFRDRGLQPQHF. The V and J genes are TRBV5-8 and TRBJ1-5; TRBD1 matches 10 bases. CDR1 and CDR2 (germline): SGHTS, YDEGEE. This CDR3 is 17 amino acids long. The junction had 10 bases not matched to a gene; V was cut back by 0 bases and J by 7 bases. Full variable domain (outside the CDR3, taken from reference TRBV5-8 and TRBJ1-5): EAGVTQSPTHLIKTRGQQATLRCSPISGHTSVYWYQQALGLGLQFLLWYDEGEERNRGNFPPRFSGRQFPNYSSELNVNALELEDSALYLCASSLGFRDRGLQPQHFGDGTRLSIL.

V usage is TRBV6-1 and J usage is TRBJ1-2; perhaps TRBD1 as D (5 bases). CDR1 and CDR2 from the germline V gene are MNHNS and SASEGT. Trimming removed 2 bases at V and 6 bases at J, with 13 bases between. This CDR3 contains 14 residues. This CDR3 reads CASSERQGRDGYTF. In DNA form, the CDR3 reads TGTGCCAGCAGTGAAAGGCAGGGTAGAGATGGCTACACCTTC.

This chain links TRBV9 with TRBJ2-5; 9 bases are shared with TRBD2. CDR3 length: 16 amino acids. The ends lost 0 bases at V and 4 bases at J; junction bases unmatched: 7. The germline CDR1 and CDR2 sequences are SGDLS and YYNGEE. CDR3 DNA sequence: TGTGCCAGCAGCGTAGATGGCGGGGGGGCCGGAGAGACCCAGTACTTC. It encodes CASSVDGGGAGETQYF.

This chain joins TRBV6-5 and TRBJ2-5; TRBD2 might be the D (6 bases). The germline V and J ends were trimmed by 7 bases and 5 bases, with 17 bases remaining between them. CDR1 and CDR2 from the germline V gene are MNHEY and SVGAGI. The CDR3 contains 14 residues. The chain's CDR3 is CASTRSGLEETQYF. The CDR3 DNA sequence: TGTGCCAGCACCCGATCGGGACTTGAGGAGACCCAGTACTTC.